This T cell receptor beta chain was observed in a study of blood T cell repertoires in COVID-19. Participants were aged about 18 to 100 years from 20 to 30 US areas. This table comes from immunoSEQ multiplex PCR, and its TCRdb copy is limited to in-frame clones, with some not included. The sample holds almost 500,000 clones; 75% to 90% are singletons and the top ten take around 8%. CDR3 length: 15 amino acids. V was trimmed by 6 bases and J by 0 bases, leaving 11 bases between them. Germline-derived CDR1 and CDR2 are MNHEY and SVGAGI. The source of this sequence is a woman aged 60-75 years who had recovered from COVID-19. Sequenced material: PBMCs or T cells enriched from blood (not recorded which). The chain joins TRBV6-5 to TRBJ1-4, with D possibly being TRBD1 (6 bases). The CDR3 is CASSQQGSTNEKLFF. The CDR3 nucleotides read TGTGCCAGCAGCCAACAGGGATCAACTAATGAAAAACTGTTTTTT.